This TCR beta chain was sequenced for a study of blood T cell repertoires in COVID-19. Clones were read by immunoSEQ multiplex PCR, and TCRdb kept only the in-frame ones, dropping some. Among 130,000 to 150,000 clones listed, approximately 80% were seen once. Participants spanned ages about 18 to 90 years and resided in 24 US areas. The CDR3 loop spans 14 amino acids. This TCR derives from a woman aged 40 to 50 who had recovered from COVID-19. This chain links TRBV12-1 with TRBJ2-1; TRBD1, the table's D call, lacks a check against the DNA. TRBV12-1 is flagged as a pseudogene. Sequences were obtained from PBMCs or T cells enriched from blood (not recorded which). The chain's CDR3 is CASSFDSQDNEQFF. The CDR3 DNA reads as TGTGCCAGCAGCTTTGACTCGCAGGACAATGAGCAGTTCTTC.